This T cell receptor (beta chain) is from a study of T cell responses to AZD1222 COVID-19 vaccine. Study at large: Samples with a second dose at about 4 or about 12 weeks were pooled together.

The protocol was immunoSEQ multiplex PCR, while the TCRdb copy is restricted to in-frame clones and leaves out a portion. This table holds 110,000 to 150,000 clones, around 90% found once. Whole-study results and caveats: White British ancestry dominated among donors, who included more females, and clonal diversity was possibly underestimated. Nearly half of unique spike-specific TCRs reportedly avoided B.1.351 and B.1.1.7 mutated regions. Just six people given AZD1222 tested seropositive at baseline.

In germline, CDR1 is LGHDT, CDR2 YNNKEL (reference sequence). The ends were cut back, 1 base at V and 1 base at J, with 8 bases in the middle. This CDR3 is 15 amino acids long. Points on this clone: What it binds is not known.

Sequences were derived from peripheral blood, sampled on day 0 of AZD1222 vaccination. The TCR originated in an adult in good health. The chain combines TRBV3-1 (or the pseudogene TRBV3-2) with TRBJ1-3; D is ambiguous. This CDR3 is CASSQGVFSGNTIYF. The CDR3 bases are TGTGCCAGCAGCCAAGGGGTTTTTTCTGGAAACACCATATATTTT.